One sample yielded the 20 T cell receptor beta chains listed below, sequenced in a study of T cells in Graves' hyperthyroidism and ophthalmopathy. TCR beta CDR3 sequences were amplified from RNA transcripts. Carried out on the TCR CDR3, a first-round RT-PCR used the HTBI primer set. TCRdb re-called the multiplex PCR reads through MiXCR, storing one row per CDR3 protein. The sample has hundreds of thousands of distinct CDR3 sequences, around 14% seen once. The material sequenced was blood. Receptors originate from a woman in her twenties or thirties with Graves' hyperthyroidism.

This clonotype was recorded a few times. The CDR3 spells CASSSRDGLAYEQYF. The CDR3 coding sequence is TGTGCCAGCAGCTCCCGGGACGGACTAGCCTACGAGCAGTACTTC. The genes are TRBV5-8 and TRBJ2-7, with 7 bases matching TRBD2. The ends lost 3 bases at V and 2 bases at J; junction bases unmatched: 8. The CDR3 totals 15 residues. The V gene's germline CDR1 is SGHTS and CDR2 YDEGEE.

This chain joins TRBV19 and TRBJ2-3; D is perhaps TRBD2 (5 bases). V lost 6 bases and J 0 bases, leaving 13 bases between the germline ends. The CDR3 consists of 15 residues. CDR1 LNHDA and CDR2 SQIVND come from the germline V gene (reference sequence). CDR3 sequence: CASSPLAASTDTQYF. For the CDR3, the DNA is TGTGCCAGTAGCCCGCTAGCAGCAAGCACAGATACGCAGTATTTT.

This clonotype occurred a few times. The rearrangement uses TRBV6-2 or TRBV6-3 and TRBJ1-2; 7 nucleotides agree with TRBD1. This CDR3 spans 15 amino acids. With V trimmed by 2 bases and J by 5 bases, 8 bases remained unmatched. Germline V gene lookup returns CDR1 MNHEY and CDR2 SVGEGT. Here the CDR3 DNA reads TGTGCCAGCAGTTACCCTGACAGGGATGGATATGGCTACACCTTC. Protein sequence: CASSYPDRDGYGYTF.

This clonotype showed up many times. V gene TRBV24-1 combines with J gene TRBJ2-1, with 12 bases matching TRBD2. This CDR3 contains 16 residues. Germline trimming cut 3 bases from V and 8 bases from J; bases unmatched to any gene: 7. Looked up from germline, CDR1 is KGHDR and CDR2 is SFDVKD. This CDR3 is CATSDPTSGSSYEQFF. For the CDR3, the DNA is TGTGCCACCAGTGATCCGACTAGCGGGAGTAGCTATGAGCAGTTCTTC.

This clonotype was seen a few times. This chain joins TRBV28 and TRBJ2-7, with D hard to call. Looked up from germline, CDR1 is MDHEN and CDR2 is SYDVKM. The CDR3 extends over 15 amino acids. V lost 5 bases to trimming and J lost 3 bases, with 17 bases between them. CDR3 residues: CASSPHTRSYYEQYF. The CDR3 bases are TGTGCCAGCAGTCCCCACACACGGTCTTACTACGAGCAGTACTTC. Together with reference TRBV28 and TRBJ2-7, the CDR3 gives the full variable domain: DVKVTQSSRYLVKRTGEKVFLECVQDMDHENMFWYRQDPGLGLRLIYFSYDVKMKEKGDIPEGYSVSREKKERFSLILESASTNQTSMYLCASSPHTRSYYEQYFGPGTRLTVT.

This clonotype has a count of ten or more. CDR3 protein: CASSFGLAGHSYEQYF. CDR3 bases: TGCGCCAGCAGCTTCGGACTAGCGGGACACTCCTACGAGCAGTACTTC. The chain links TRBV5-1 to TRBJ2-7; 12 bases are a match to TRBD2. Losses at the gene ends were 2 bases for V and 0 bases for J; bases not matched to a gene: 3. The CDR3 is 16 amino acids. The germline gives CDR1 SGHRS, CDR2 YFSETQ.

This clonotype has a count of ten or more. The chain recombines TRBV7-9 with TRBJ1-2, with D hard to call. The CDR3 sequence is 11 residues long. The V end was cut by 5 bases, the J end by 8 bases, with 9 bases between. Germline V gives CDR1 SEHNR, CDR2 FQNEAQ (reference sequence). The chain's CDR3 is CASSPSLGYTF. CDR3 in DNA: TGTGCCAGCAGCCCCTCGCTGGGCTACACCTTC.

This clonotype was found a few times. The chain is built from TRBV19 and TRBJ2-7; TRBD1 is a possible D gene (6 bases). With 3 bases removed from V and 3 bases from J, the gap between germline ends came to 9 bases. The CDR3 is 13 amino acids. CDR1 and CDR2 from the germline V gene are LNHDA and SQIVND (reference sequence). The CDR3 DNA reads TGTGCCAGTAGTATTTCCAGGGGCTACGAGCAGTACTTC. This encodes CASSISRGYEQYF.

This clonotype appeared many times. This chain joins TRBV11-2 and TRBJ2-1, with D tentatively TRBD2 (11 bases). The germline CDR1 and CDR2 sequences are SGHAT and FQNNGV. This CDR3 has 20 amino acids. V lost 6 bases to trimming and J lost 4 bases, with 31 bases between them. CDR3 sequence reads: CASSPHRTGGLAERYNEQFF. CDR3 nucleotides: TGTGCCAGCAGTCCGCACCGGACAGGGGGACTAGCGGAGAGGTACAATGAGCAGTTCTTC.

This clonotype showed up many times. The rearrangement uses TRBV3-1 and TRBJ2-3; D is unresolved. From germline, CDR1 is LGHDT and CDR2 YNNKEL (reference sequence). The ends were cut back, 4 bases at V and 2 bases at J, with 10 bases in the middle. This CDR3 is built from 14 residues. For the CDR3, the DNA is TGTGCCAGCAGCCCCACGGGCCTCACAGATACGCAGTATTTT. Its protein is CASSPTGLTDTQYF.

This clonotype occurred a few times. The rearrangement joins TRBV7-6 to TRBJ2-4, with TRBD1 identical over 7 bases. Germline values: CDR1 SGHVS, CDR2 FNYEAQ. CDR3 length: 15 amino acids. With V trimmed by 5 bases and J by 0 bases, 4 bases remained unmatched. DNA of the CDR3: TGTGCCAGCAGCAAGAACAGGGGAGCCAAAAACATTCAGTACTTC. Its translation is CASSKNRGAKNIQYF.

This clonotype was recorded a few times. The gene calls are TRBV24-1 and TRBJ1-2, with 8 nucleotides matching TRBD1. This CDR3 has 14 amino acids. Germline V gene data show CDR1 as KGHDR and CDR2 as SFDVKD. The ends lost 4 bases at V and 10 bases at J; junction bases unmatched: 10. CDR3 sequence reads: CATSDAGTGALYTF. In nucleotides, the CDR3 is TGTGCCACCAGTGACGCCGGGACAGGAGCCCTCTACACCTTC.

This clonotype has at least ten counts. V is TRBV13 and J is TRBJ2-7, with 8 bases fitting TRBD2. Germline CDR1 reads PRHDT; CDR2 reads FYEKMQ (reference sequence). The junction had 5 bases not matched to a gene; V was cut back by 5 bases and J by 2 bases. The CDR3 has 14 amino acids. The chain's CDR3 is CASSQRERPYEQYF. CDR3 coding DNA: TGTGCCAGCAGCCAGCGGGAGAGACCCTACGAGCAGTACTTC.

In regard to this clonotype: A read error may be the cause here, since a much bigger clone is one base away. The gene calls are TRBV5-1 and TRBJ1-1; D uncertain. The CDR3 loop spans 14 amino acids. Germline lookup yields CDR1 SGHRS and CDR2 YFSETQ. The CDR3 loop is CASSHAPVGTEALF. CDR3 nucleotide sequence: TGTGCCAGCAGCCACGCACCGGTCGGCACTGAAGCTCTCTTT.

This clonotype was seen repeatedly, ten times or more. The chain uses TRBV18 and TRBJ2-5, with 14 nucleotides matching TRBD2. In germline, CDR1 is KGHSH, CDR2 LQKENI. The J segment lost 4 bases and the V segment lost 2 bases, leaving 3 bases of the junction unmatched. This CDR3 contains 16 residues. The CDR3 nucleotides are TGTGCCAGCTCACCAGGGACTAGCGGGAGAGCAGAGACCCAGTACTTC. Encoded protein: CASSPGTSGRAETQYF.

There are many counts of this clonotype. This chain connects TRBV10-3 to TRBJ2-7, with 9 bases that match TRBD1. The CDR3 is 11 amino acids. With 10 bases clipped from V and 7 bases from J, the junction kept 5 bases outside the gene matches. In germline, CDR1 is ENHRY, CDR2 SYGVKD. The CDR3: CATQGAYEQYF. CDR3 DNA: TGTGCCACACAGGGGGCATATGAGCAGTACTTC.

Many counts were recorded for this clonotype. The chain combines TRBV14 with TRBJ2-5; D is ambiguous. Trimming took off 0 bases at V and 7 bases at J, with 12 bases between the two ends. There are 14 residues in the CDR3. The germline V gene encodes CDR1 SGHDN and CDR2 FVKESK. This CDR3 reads CASSQDLGAWTQYF. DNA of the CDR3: TGTGCCAGCAGCCAAGATCTCGGCGCTTGGACCCAGTACTTC.

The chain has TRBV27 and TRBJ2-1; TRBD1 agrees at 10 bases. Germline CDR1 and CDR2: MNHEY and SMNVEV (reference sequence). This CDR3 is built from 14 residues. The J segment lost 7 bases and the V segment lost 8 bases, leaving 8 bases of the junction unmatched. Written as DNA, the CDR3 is TGTGCCAGCGGATGGACAGGGGGGGTGAATGAGCAGTTCTTC. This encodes CASGWTGGVNEQFF.

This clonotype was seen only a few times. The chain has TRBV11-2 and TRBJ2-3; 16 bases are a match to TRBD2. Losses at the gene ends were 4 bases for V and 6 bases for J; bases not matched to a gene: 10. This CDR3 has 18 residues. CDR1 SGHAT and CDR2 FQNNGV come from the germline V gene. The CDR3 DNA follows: TGTGCCAGCAGCTCACCGGGACTAGCGGGAGGGCCATCCGATACGCAGTATTTT. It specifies CASSSPGLAGGPSDTQYF. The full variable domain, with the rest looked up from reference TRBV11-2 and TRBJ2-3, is EAGVAQSPRYKIIEKRQSVAFWCNPISGHATLYWYQQILGQGPKLLIQFQNNGVVDDSQLPKDRFSAERLKGVDSTLKIQPAKLEDSAVYLCASSSPGLAGGPSDTQYFGPGTRLTVL.

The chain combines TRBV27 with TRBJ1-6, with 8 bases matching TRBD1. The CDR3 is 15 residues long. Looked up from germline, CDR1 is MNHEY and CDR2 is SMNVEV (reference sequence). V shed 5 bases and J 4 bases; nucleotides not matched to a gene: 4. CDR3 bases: TGTGCCAGCAGTCGGGACAGGACTTATAATTCACCCCTCCACTTT. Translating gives CASSRDRTYNSPLHF.